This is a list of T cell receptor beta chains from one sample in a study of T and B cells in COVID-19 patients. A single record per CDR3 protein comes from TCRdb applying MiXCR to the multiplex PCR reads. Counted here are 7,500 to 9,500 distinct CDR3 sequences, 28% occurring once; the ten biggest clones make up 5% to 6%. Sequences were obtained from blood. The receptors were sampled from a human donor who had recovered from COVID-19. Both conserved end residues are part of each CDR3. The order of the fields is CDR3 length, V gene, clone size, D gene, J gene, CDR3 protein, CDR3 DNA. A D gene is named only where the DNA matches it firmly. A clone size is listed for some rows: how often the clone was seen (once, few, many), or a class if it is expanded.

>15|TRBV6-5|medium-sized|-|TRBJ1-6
CASSYFLGMDSPLHF
TGTGCCAGCAGTTACTTCTTAGGGATGGATTCACCCCTCCACTTT
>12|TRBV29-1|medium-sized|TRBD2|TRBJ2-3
CSVRGGEDTQYF
TGCAGCGTACGCGGGGGAGAAGATACGCAGTATTTT
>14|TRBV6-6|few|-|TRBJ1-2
CASSSPGTGGGYTF
TGTGCCAGCAGTTCCCCGGGCACTGGGGGTGGCTACACCTTC
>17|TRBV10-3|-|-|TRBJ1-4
CAISTEPQGKASEKLFF
TGTGCCATCAGTACCGAACCCCAAGGGAAGGCTAGTGAAAAACTGTTTTTT
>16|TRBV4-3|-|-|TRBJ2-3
CASSQEGSRGADTQYF
TGCGCCAGCAGCCAAGAAGGATCGAGGGGGGCAGATACGCAGTATTTT
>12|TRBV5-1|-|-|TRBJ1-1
CASSRSNTEAFF
TGCGCCAGCAGCAGGTCTAACACTGAAGCTTTCTTT
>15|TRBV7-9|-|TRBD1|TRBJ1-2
CASSSGDSLNYGYTF
TGTGCCAGCAGCTCCGGGGACAGCCTGAACTATGGCTACACCTTC
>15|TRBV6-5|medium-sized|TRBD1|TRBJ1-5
CASSRSGTGNQPQHF
TGTGCCAGCAGTAGATCCGGGACAGGGAATCAGCCCCAGCATTTT
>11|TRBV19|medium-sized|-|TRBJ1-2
CASSIGGGYTF
TGTGCCAGTAGTATCGGGGGCGGCTACACCTTC
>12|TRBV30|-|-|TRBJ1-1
CAWREVRSEAFF
TGTGCCTGGCGTGAAGTTAGGAGTGAAGCTTTCTTT
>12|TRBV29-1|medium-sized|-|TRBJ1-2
CSVFREGYGYTF
TGCAGCGTTTTCCGGGAAGGATATGGCTACACCTTC
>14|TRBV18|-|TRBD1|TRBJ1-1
CASSPSGRGTEAFF
TGTGCCAGCTCACCCAGCGGCAGGGGGACTGAAGCTTTCTTT
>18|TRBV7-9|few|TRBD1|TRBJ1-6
CASSVSGQASSYNSPLHF
TGTGCCAGCAGCGTATCGGGACAGGCAAGCTCCTATAATTCACCCCTCCACTTT
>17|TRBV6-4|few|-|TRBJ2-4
CASVPGTESLAKNIQYF
TGTGCCAGCGTTCCCGGGACGGAGTCTCTAGCCAAAAACATTCAGTACTTC
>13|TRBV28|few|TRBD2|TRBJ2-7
CASSFASGAEQYF
TGTGCCAGCAGTTTCGCTAGCGGGGCCGAGCAGTACTTC
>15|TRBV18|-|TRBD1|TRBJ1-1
CASERDSHLKTEAFF
TGTGCCAGCGAACGGGACAGCCACCTAAAAACTGAAGCTTTCTTT
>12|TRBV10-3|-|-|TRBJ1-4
CAIRGFNEKLFF
TGTGCCATCAGGGGGTTTAATGAAAAACTGTTTTTT
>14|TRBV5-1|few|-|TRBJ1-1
CASSFRDLNTEAFF
TGTGCCAGCAGCTTCAGGGATCTGAACACTGAAGCTTTCTTT
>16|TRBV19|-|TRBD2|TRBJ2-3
CACNHLAGGTTDTQYF
TGTGCCTGCAATCATCTAGCGGGGGGGACGACAGATACGCAGTATTTT
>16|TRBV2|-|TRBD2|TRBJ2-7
CASGVSTSGSSYEQYF
TGTGCCAGCGGAGTTTCGACTAGCGGTAGCTCCTACGAGCAGTACTTC
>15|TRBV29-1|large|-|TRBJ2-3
CSVVPVAFGTDTQYF
TGCAGCGTGGTACCAGTCGCTTTCGGCACAGATACGCAGTATTTT
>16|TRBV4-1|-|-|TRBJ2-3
CASSQDHGGSTDTQYF
TGCGCCAGCAGCCAAGATCACGGGGGAAGCACAGATACGCAGTATTTT
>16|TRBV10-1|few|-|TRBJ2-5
CASSQSRGTKLETQYF
TGCGCCAGCAGTCAATCCCGGGGGACGAAGTTAGAGACCCAGTACTTC
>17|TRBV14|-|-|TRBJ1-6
CASSQVPARPIQSPLHF
TGTGCCAGCAGCCAAGTCCCGGCGCGCCCTATCCAATCACCCCTCCACTTT
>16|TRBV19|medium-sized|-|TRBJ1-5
CASSPHRDLSNQPQHF
TGTGCCAGTAGTCCTCACAGGGATCTTAGCAATCAGCCCCAGCATTTT
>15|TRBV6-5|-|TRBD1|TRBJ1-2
CASSETGQGARGYTF
TGTGCCAGCAGTGAAACGGGACAGGGGGCGCGTGGCTACACCTTC